Listed below are T cell receptor beta chains from one sample, sequenced in a study of blood T cell repertoires in COVID-19. Produced via immunoSEQ multiplex PCR; TCRdb's table is partial and in-frame only. Among roughly 93,000 clones listed, around 85% were seen once. Sample: peripheral blood. The receptor source for this set is an elderly woman with acute or convalescent COVID-19. CDR3s include the opening cysteine and the closing phenylalanine or tryptophan. The D gene is left open where the match is weak. The listing skips clone size in some rows; elsewhere it reads once, few, many or a size class.

CDR3nt	CDR3aa	abundance	d_gene	v_gene	j_gene
TGTGCCAGCAGCCGTGAGGACAGGGCTAAAAACATTCAGTACTTC	CASSREDRAKNIQYF	.	TRBD1	TRBV6-2/TRBV6-3	TRBJ2-4
TGTGCCAGCAGCCAGGTAGGGATAGCTGGTTCAGGGTACACCTTC	CASSQVGIAGSGYTF	.	.	TRBV3-1/TRBV3-2	TRBJ1-2
TGTGCCAGCGGGGACAGGGGGCGGAATGAGCAGTTCTTC	CASGDRGRNEQFF	.	TRBD1	TRBV6-5	TRBJ2-1
TGTGCCAGCAGTGAACTGACTCTCCAAGAGACCCAGTACTTC	CASSELTLQETQYF	.	.	TRBV6-1	TRBJ2-5
TGTGCCAGCAGCCCTGGACAGGGATCGTCACCCCTCCACTTT	CASSPGQGSSPLHF	few	TRBD1	TRBV28	TRBJ1-6
TGTGCCTGGAGTGTACTAGGAGGGAACGAGCAGTACTTC	CAWSVLGGNEQYF	.	.	TRBV30	TRBJ2-7
TGTGCCAGCAGCTTATCGGGTGGCAATCAGCCCCAGCATTTT	CASSLSGGNQPQHF	.	.	TRBV7-2	TRBJ1-5
TGTGCCAGCAGCTTCCTCGACAGGTATAACTATGGCTACACCTTC	CASSFLDRYNYGYTF	.	.	TRBV6-2/TRBV6-3	TRBJ1-2
TGCGCCAGCAGCCAAGGCGCGATCTACAATGAGCAGTTCTTC	CASSQGAIYNEQFF	.	.	TRBV4-1	TRBJ2-1
TGTGCATCGAGAGGACAGGGGGACTGGGGAATTTTAGACACTGAAGCTTTCTTT	CASRGQGDWGILDTEAFF	.	TRBD1	TRBV10-3	TRBJ1-1
TGTGCCAGCAGCTTAGGGTCCGGGCGGGCCACAGATACGCAGTATTTT	CASSLGSGRATDTQYF	.	.	TRBV11-2	TRBJ2-3
TGTGCCAGCTCACCAAAGTTACAGGGAGAAAACATTCAGTACTTC	CASSPKLQGENIQYF	.	.	TRBV18	TRBJ2-4
TGTGCCAGTAGTATAGGGGCCACGGAATCTGAAAAACTGTTTTTT	CASSIGATESEKLFF	once	.	TRBV19	TRBJ1-4
TGTGCCAGCAGCCAAGATCTCCGGGACAGGGTAACCTTC	CASSQDLRDRVTF	.	TRBD1	TRBV14	TRBJ1-2
TGTGCCAGAAGCGTAGCAATACAGGGAGATAATTCACCCCTCCACTTT	CARSVAIQGDNSPLHF	.	.	TRBV5-3	TRBJ1-6
TGTGCCAGCAGTTACTCGGCTTGGACTAATGAAAAACTGTTTTTT	CASSYSAWTNEKLFF	once	.	TRBV6-5	TRBJ1-4
TGTGCCAGCTCACCTGCAGGGGAGGGCTACACCTTC	CASSPAGEGYTF	.	.	TRBV18	TRBJ1-2
TGTGCCAGCGTTCTATCGGATACGCAGTATTTT	CASVLSDTQYF	.	.	TRBV6-5	TRBJ2-3
TGTGCCAGCAGCTTGGTGGCTAGCGGGGGCACAGATACGCAGTATTTT	CASSLVASGGTDTQYF	.	TRBD2	TRBV5-6	TRBJ2-3
TGTGCCAGCAGTCCTAGGCAGGGGCTCTACAATGAGCAGTTCTTC	CASSPRQGLYNEQFF	.	.	TRBV6-5	TRBJ2-1
TGTGCCAGCAGGACGGGGTATGGCTACACCTTC	CASRTGYGYTF	.	.	TRBV2	TRBJ1-2
TGTGCCAGCCGTACTGGCAATCAGCCCCAGCATTTT	CASRTGNQPQHF	.	.	TRBV7-9	TRBJ1-5
TGTGCCAGCAGGGGGGGTGCCCTGAATAACTATGGCTACACCTTC	CASRGGALNNYGYTF	.	.	TRBV6-5	TRBJ1-2
TGCAGCGTTCTGGGGCGGGGGCGCACAGATACGCAGTATTTT	CSVLGRGRTDTQYF	.	.	TRBV29-1	TRBJ2-3
TGTGCCAGCAGTTACGTAAGACTGGGACAGGGAAATGGCTACACCTTC	CASSYVRLGQGNGYTF	.	TRBD1	TRBV6-2/TRBV6-3	TRBJ1-2
TGCAGTGCTAGTGCTAGCGGGGGGGCCAATGAGCAGTTCTTC	CSASASGGANEQFF	few	TRBD2	TRBV20-1	TRBJ2-1